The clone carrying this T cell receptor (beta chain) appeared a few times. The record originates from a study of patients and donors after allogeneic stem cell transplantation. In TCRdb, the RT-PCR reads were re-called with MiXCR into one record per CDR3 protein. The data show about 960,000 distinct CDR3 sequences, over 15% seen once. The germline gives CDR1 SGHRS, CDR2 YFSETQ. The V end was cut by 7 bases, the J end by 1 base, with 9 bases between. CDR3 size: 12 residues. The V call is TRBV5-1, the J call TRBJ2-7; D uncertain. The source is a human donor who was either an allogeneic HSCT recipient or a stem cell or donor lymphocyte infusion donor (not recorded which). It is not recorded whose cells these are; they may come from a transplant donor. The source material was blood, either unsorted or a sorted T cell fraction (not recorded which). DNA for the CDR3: TGCGCCAGCCGGACGGAGTCCTACGAGCAGTACTTC. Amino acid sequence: CASRTESYEQYF.